The 9 T cell receptor beta chains below all came from one sample that was sequenced in a study of T cells in Graves' hyperthyroidism and ophthalmopathy. The investigators amplified TCR beta CDR3 regions from RNA transcripts. During a first-round RT-PCR of the TCR CDR3, the HTBI primer set was used. Using its own MiXCR run on the multiplex PCR reads, TCRdb lists one record per CDR3 protein. The sample shows just under 750,000 distinct CDR3 sequences, just over 35% of them seen only once. The material sequenced was blood. The receptors stem from a woman in her forties with Graves' hyperthyroidism.

Ten or more counts support this clonotype. The chain's CDR3 is CASSSGLAGPYEQYF. The CDR3 region has the DNA TGTGCCAGCAGCTCGGGACTAGCGGGACCCTACGAGCAGTACTTC. V is TRBV7-2 and J is TRBJ2-7; 13 positions agree with TRBD2. CDR3 length: 15 residues. Germline lookup yields CDR1 SGHTA and CDR2 FQGNSA. Trimming took 4 bases from V and 2 from J; bases not matched to a gene: 2.

The chain has TRBV11-2 and TRBJ2-5, with 7 bases fitting TRBD1. Per germline, CDR1 SGHAT and CDR2 FQNNGV. Unmatched junction bases numbered 9, after V lost 5 bases and J lost 3 bases. The CDR3 is 15 residues long. CDR3 in DNA: TGTGCCAGCAGCCTAGTTGGCAGGGGGAAAGAGACCCAGTACTTC. Its protein product is CASSLVGRGKETQYF.

This clonotype was detected many times. V gene TRBV9 combines with J gene TRBJ1-2; D ambiguous. Per germline, CDR1 SGDLS and CDR2 YYNGEE. The CDR3 loop spans 13 amino acids. The V end was cut by 7 bases, the J end by 0 bases, with 10 bases between. The CDR3 loop reads CASQAPTNYGYTF. DNA for the CDR3: TGTGCCAGCCAAGCCCCAACTAACTATGGCTACACCTTC.

This clonotype was counted a single time. The chain joins TRBV11-2 to TRBJ1-6, with 9 bases that match TRBD1. Unmatched junction bases numbered 5, after V lost 1 base and J lost 7 bases. The germline CDR1 and CDR2 sequences are SGHAT and FQNNGV. CDR3 length: 16 amino acids. Here the CDR3 reads CASSLGTGALNSPLHF. CDR3 in DNA: TGTGCCAGCAGCTTAGGGACAGGGGCTCTCAATTCACCCCTCCACTTT.

The V call is TRBV10-3, the J call TRBJ1-5, with 10 bases matching TRBD1. Losses at the gene ends were 3 bases for V and 4 bases for J; bases not matched to a gene: 6. The CDR3 runs to 16 residues. Per germline, CDR1 ENHRY and CDR2 SYGVKD. Here the CDR3 DNA reads TGTGCCATCAGTGACCCCGGGACAGGGGATAATCAGCCCCAGCATTTT. Its protein product is CAISDPGTGDNQPQHF.

This clonotype was picked up many times. The chain employs TRBV29-1 and TRBJ1-1; D not resolved. The germline V gene has CDR1 SQVTM and CDR2 ANQGSEA. V was trimmed by 2 bases and J by 5 bases, leaving 12 bases between them. CDR3 length: 13 amino acids. The CDR3 loop reads CSVEKGEGTEAFF. The CDR3 DNA sequence: TGCAGCGTTGAAAAGGGAGAAGGGACTGAAGCTTTCTTT.

This clonotype was seen a few times. The chain has TRBV25-1 and TRBJ2-5; no clear D. Germline V gene data show CDR1 as MGHDK and CDR2 as SYGVNS. V was trimmed by 0 bases and J by 4 bases, leaving 12 bases between them. CDR3 length equals 15 residues. DNA of the CDR3: TGTGCCAGCAGTGAATACGAAGGGTGGGGAGAGACCCAGTACTTC. This encodes CASSEYEGWGETQYF.

This clonotype appeared many times. The CDR3 DNA follows: TGTGCCAGCACTCTCGGGACAGATGATCAGCCCCAGCATTTT. Residues: CASTLGTDDQPQHF. The genes are TRBV6-6 and TRBJ1-5, with 7 bases that match TRBD1. Germline V gene data show CDR1 as MNHNY and CDR2 as SVGAGI (reference sequence). With 7 bases clipped from V and 5 bases from J, the junction kept 8 bases outside the gene matches. The CDR3 runs 14 residues.

The gene calls are TRBV4-3 and TRBJ1-1, with a possible D match to TRBD1 (5 bases). This CDR3 spans 15 amino acids. V was cut by 1 base and J by 5 bases, with 14 bases left in between. The germline V gene has CDR1 LGHNA and CDR2 YSLEER. The CDR3 loop is CASSQVRGRGTEAFF. The CDR3 nucleotides read TGCGCCAGCAGCCAAGTTCGGGGAAGGGGAACTGAAGCTTTCTTT.